The sequence of this T cell receptor beta chain was determined in a study of cytomegalovirus exposure and HLA in healthy donors. General study results and limits: According to reports, the classifier identified cytomegalovirus status with high specificity and sensitivity. Most TCR sequences proved rare, with some public TCRs found in many donors. Exclusion applied to some V segments, including TRBV6-2 and TRBV6-3, as they were indistinguishable. It was taken for granted in presence/absence analyses that sequencing depth across donors was roughly uniform.

Comments on this clone: Its antigen is not known.

CDR3 size: 14 residues. Germline V CDR1 and CDR2: MNHNY, SVGAGI (reference sequence). The ends lost 1 base at V and 8 bases at J; junction bases unmatched: 2. The PCR used 60 Vbeta and 13 Jbeta primers. TCRdb's copy holds only in-frame clones and misses some; the assay was immunoSEQ multiplex PCR. The sample gives 150,000 to 200,000 clones, roughly four fifths of which show up once; over 1.5% is in the top ten. This clonotype was sampled from a man over 45 in good health and CMV-seronegative. V is TRBV6-6 and J is TRBJ2-1; 10 bases line up with TRBD2. Sequenced material: PBMCs. The CDR3: CASSYLAGGYEQFF. The DNA for the CDR3 is TGTGCCAGCAGTTACTTAGCGGGGGGATATGAGCAGTTCTTC.